The T cell receptor beta chain under discussion was sequenced for a study of T cell clusters in autoimmune cytopenias. Multiplex touch-down PCR amplified TRB using TRB-A and TRB-B pools in one tube. TCRdb reprocessed the multiplex PCR reads, with one entry per CDR3 protein and no DNA. The data include 1,200 to 1,500 distinct CDR3 sequences; the top ten clones carry around 50%. This clonotype is identified as medium-sized from frequency. The CDR3 contains 13 residues. Germline lookup yields CDR1 MRHNA and CDR2 SNTAGT. TRB amplification used 200 to 250 ng of peripheral blood genomic DNA. This TCR was recovered from a human donor with an autoimmune cytopenia or autoimmune hepatitis (not recorded which). The chain is built from TRBV6-4 and TRBJ2-1; TCRdb reports TRBD1, a call that lacks DNA to check it against. Sequenced: peripheral blood. The CDR3 spells CASGTGLYNEQFF.